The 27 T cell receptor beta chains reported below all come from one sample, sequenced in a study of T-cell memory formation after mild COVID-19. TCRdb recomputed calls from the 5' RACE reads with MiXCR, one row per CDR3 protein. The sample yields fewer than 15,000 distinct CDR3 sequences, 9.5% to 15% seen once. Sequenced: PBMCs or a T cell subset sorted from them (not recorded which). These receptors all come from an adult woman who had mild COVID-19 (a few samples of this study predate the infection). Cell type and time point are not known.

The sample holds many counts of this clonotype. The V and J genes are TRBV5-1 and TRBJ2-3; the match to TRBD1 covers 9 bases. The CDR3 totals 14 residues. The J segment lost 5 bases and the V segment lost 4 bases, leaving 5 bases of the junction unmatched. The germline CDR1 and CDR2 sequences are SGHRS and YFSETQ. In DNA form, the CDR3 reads TGCGCCAGCAGCCCTGGACAGGGGATAGATACGCAGTATTTT. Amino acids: CASSPGQGIDTQYF. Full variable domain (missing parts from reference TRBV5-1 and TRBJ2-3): KAGVTQTPRYLIKTRGQQVTLSCSPISGHRSVSWYQQTPGQGLQFLFEYFSETQRNKGNFPGRFSGRQFSNSRSEMNVSTLELGDSALYLCASSPGQGIDTQYFGPGTRLTVL.

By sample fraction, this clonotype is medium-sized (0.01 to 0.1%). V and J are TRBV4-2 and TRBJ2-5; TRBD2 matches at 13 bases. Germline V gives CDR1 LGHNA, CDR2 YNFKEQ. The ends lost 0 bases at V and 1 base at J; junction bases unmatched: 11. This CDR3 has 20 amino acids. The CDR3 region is CASSQDRWELAGGIQETQYF. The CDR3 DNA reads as TGTGCCAGCAGCCAAGATAGGTGGGAACTAGCGGGGGGGATCCAAGAGACCCAGTACTTC.

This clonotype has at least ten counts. CDR3 DNA sequence: TGCAGTGCTAGTTGGGGCCAGGGGGGCACCTACGAGCAGTACTTC. Its protein product is CSASWGQGGTYEQYF. The chain has TRBV20-1 and TRBJ2-7; TRBD1 might be the D (7 bases). Germline V gene lookup returns CDR1 DFQATT and CDR2 SNEGSKA (reference sequence). CDR3 length equals 15 residues. Trimming cost V 3 bases and J 2 bases, with 17 bases left between them.

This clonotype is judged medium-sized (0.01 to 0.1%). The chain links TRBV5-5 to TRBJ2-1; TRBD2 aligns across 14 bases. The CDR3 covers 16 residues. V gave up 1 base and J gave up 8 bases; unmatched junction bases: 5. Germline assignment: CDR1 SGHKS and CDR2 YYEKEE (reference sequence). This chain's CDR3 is CASSLRLAGGIHEQFF. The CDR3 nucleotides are TGTGCCAGCAGCTTGCGACTAGCGGGAGGGATCCATGAGCAGTTCTTC.

The DNA for the CDR3 is TGTGCCAGCAGCTGGGGGGCCGGACTAGCGCCCGGGGAGCTGTTTTTT. This codes for CASSWGAGLAPGELFF. The J gene is TRBJ2-2, the V gene TRBV7-8; 9 positions match TRBD2. This CDR3 is 16 amino acids long. Trimming removed 4 bases from V and 6 bases from J; junction bases left unmatched: 9. Germline lookup yields CDR1 SGHVS and CDR2 FQNEAQ.

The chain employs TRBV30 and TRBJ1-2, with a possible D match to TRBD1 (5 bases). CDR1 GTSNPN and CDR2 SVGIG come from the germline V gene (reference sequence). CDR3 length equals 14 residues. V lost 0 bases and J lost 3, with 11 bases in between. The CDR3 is CAWSVSRVDYGYTF. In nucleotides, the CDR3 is TGTGCCTGGAGTGTCTCCAGGGTGGACTATGGCTACACCTTC.

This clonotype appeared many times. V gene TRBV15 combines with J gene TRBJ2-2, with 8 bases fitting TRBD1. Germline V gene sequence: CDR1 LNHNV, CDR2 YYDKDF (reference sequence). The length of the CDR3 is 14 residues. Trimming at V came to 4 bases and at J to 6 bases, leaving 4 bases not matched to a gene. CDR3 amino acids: CATSKDRGAGELFF. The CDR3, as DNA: TGTGCCACCAGCAAAGACAGGGGAGCCGGGGAGCTGTTTTTT. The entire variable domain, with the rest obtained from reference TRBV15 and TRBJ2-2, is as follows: DAMVIQNPRYQVTQFGKPVTLSCSQTLNHNVMYWYQQKSSQAPKLLFHYYDKDFNNEADTPDNFQSRRPNTSFCFLDIRSPGLGDTAMYLCATSKDRGAGELFFGEGSRLTVL.

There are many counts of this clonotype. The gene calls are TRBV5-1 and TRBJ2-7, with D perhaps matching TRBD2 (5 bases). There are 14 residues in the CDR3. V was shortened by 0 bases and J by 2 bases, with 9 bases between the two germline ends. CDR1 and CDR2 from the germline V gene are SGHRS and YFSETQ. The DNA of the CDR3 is TGCGCCAGCAGCTTGGGGAGGTCGACCTACGAGCAGTACTTC. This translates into CASSLGRSTYEQYF.

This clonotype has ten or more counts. The CDR3 DNA reads as TGCAGCGTTGGACAGGGAACCACTGAAGCTTTCTTT. Protein product: CSVGQGTTEAFF. The rearrangement joins TRBV29-1 to TRBJ1-1; TRBD1 matches at 7 bases. Germline assignment: CDR1 SQVTM and CDR2 ANQGSEA. V trimming: 4 bases; J trimming: 4 bases; junction bases outside the gene matches: 3. The CDR3 has 12 amino acids.

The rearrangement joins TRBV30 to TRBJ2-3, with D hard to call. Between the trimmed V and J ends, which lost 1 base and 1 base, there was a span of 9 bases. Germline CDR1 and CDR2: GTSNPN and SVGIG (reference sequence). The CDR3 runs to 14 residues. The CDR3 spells CAWSEVSRTDTQYF. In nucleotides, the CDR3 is TGTGCCTGGAGTGAGGTATCCCGCACAGATACGCAGTATTTT.

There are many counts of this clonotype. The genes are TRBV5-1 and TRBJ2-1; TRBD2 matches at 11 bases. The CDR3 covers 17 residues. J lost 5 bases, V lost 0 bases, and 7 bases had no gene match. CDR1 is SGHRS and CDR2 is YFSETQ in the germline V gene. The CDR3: CASSLALAGGFDNEQFF. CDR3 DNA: TGCGCCAGCAGCTTGGCGTTAGCGGGGGGGTTCGACAATGAGCAGTTCTTC. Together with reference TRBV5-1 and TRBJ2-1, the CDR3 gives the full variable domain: KAGVTQTPRYLIKTRGQQVTLSCSPISGHRSVSWYQQTPGQGLQFLFEYFSETQRNKGNFPGRFSGRQFSNSRSEMNVSTLELGDSALYLCASSLALAGGFDNEQFFGPGTRLTVL.

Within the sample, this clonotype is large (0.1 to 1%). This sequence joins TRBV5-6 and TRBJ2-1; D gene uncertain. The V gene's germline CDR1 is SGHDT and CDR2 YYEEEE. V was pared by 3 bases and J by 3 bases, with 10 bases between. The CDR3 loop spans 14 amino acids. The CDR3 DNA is TGTGCCAGCAGCTCCGACGGTAGCTACAATGAGCAGTTCTTC. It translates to CASSSDGSYNEQFF.

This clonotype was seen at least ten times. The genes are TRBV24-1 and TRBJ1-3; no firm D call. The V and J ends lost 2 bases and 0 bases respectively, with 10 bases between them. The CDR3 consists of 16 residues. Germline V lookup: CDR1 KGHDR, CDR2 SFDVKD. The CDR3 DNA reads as TGTGCCACCAGTGATTGGGCTCTTACCTCTGGAAACACCATATATTTT. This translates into CATSDWALTSGNTIYF.

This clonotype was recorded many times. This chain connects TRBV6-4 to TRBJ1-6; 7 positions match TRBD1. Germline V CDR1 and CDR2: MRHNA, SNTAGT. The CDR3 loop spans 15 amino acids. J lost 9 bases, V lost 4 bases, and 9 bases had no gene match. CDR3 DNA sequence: TGTGCCAGCAGTGTCTACGGGACAGAGGGTTCACCCCTCCACTTT. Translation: CASSVYGTEGSPLHF.

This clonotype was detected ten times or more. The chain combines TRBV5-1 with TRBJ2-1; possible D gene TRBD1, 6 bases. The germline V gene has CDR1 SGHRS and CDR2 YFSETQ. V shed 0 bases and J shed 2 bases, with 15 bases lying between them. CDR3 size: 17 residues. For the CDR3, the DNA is TGCGCCAGCAGCTTGGTCCTCAGGCAGGGGCCCTACAATGAGCAGTTCTTC. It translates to CASSLVLRQGPYNEQFF.

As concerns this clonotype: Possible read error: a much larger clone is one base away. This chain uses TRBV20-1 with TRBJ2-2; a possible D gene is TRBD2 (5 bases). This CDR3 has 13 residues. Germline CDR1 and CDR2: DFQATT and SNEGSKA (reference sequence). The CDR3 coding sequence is TGCAGTGCTATTAGCGAGAACACCGGGGAGCTGATTTTT. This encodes CSAISENTGELIF.

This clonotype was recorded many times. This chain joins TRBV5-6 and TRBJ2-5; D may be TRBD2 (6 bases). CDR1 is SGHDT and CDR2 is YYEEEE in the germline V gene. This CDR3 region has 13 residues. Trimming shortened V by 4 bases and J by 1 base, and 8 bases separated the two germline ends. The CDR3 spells CASSRGLQETQYF. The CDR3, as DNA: TGTGCCAGCAGCCGGGGACTCCAAGAGACCCAGTACTTC.

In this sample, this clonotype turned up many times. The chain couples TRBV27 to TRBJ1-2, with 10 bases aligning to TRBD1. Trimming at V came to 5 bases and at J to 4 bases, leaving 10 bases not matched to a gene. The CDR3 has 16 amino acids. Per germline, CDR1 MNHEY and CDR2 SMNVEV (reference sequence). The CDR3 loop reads CASSPGTGVGGYGYTF. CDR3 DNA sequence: TGTGCCAGCAGTCCCGGGACAGGGGTCGGGGGCTATGGCTACACCTTC.

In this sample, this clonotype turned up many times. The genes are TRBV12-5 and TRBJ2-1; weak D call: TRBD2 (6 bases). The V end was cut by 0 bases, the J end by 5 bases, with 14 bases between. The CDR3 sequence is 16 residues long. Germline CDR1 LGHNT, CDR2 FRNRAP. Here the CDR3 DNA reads TGTGCTAGTGGTTTGGTTTTTGCGGGAATCAACAATGAGCAGTTCTTC. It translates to CASGLVFAGINNEQFF.

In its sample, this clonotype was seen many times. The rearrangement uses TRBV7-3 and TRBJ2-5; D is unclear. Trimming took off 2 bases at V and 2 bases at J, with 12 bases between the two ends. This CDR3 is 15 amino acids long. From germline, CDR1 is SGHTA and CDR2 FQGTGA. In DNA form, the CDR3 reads TGTGCCAGCAGCTTAGACGGCTCCTTTCAAGAGACCCAGTACTTC. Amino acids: CASSLDGSFQETQYF.

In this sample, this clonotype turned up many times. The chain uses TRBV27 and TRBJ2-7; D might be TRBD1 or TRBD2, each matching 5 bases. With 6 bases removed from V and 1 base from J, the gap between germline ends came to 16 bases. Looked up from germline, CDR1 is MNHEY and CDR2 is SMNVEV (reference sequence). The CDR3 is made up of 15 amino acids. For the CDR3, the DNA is TGTGCCAGCAGAAGAATCGGGACGCCATCCTACGAGCAGTACTTC. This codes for CASRRIGTPSYEQYF.

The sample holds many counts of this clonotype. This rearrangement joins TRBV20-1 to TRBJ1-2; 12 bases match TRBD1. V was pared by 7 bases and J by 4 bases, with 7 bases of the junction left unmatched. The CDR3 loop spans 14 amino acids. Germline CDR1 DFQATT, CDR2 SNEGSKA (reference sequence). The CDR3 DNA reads TGCAGTGACGATGGGACAGGGGGCCTCTATGGCTACACCTTC. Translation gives CSDDGTGGLYGYTF.

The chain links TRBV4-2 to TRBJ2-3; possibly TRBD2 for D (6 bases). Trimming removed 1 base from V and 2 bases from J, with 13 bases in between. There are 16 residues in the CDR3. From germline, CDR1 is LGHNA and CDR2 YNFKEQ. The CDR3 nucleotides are TGTGCCAGCAGCCAAGGCGGGGCAGGGCCCACAGATACGCAGTATTTT. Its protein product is CASSQGGAGPTDTQYF.

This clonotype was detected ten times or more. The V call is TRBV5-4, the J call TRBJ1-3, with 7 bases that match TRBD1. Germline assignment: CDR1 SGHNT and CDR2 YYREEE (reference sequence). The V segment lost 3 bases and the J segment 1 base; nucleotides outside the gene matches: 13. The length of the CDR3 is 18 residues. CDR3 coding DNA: TGTGCCAGCAGCTGGGGCGGTCCGGGACAGCTTTCTGGAAACACCATATATTTT. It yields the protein CASSWGGPGQLSGNTIYF. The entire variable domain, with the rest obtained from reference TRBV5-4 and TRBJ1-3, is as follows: ETGVTQSPTHLIKTRGQQVTLRCSSQSGHNTVSWYQQALGQGPQFIFQYYREEENGRGNFPPRFSGLQFPNYSSELNVNALELDDSALYLCASSWGGPGQLSGNTIYFGEGSWLTVV.

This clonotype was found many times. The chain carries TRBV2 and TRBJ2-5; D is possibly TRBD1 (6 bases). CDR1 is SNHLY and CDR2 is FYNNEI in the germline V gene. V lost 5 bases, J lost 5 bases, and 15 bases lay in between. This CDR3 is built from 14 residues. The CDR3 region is CASSTTGNDETQYF. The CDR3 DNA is TGTGCCAGCAGTACCACAGGGAACGACGAGACCCAGTACTTC.

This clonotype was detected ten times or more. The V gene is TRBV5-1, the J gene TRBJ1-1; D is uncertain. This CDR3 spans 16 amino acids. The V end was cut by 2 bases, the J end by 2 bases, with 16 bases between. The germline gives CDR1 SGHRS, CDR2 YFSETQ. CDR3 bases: TGCGCCAGCAGCTTCGAGTGGGTGGGGATAAACACTGAAGCTTTCTTT. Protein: CASSFEWVGINTEAFF.

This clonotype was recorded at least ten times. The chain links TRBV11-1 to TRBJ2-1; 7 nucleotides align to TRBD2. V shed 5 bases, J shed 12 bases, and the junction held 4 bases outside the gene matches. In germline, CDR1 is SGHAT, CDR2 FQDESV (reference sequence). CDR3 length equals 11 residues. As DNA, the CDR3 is TGTGCCAGCAGCCCGGGACTACCGCAGTTCTTC. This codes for CASSPGLPQFF.